These 29 T cell receptor beta chains were sequenced from one sample in a study of blood T cell repertoires in COVID-19. Libraries were prepared by immunoSEQ multiplex PCR; TCRdb keeps only in-frame clonotypes and omits some of them. The top ten clones hold 5.5% to 6.5% of a sample with about 200,000 clones, roughly 90% of them seen once. Specimen: peripheral blood. The receptors come from a man aged 60 to 75 who had recovered from COVID-19.

This clone came up a few times. The chain combines TRBV2 with TRBJ2-1; no firm D call. V was cut by 8 bases and J by 0 bases, with 8 bases left in between. The CDR3 contains 13 residues. Germline V CDR1 and CDR2: SNHLY, FYNNEI. In DNA, the CDR3 is TGTGCCAGCTGGGCCACCTCCTACAATGAGCAGTTCTTC. Protein product: CASWATSYNEQFF.

V gene TRBV30 combines with J gene TRBJ2-1, with D perhaps TRBD2 (6 bases). The V and J ends lost 3 bases and 8 bases respectively, with 26 bases between them. Germline V CDR1 and CDR2: GTSNPN, SVGIG (reference sequence). The CDR3 totals 17 residues. CDR3 protein: CAWSKQAGSLSIHEQFF. For the CDR3, the DNA is TGTGCCTGGAGCAAACAGGCCGGGAGTCTGTCGATCCATGAGCAGTTCTTC.

The chain has TRBV6-5 and TRBJ2-7; D possibly corresponds to TRBD1 (6 bases). This CDR3 has 11 amino acids. Trimming removed 11 bases at V and 6 bases at J, with 14 bases between. Per the germline V gene, CDR1 is MNHEY and CDR2 is SVGAGI. The CDR3 DNA reads as TGTGCCGGGACAAAACAGGGCGAGCAGTACTTC. Its translation is CAGTKQGEQYF.

V and J are TRBV6-2 or TRBV6-3 and TRBJ2-3; unclear D gene. Germline V lookup: CDR1 MNHEY, CDR2 SVGEGT. The CDR3 length is 13 residues. Trimming took off 4 bases at V and 3 bases at J, with 8 bases between the two ends. The CDR3, as DNA: TGTGCCAGCAGTTGGATGCGGACAGATACGCAGTATTTT. Protein sequence: CASSWMRTDTQYF.

CDR3 loop: CASTPSRGIGSYEQYF. Written as DNA, the CDR3 is TGTGCCAGTACCCCCTCAAGGGGGATCGGATCGTACGAGCAGTACTTC. This chain joins TRBV19 and TRBJ2-7; possibly TRBD1 for D (6 bases). The CDR3 has 16 amino acids. V gave up 7 bases and J gave up 4 bases, with 23 bases separating them. CDR1 and CDR2 (germline): LNHDA, SQIVND (reference sequence). The full variable domain, rest sourced from reference TRBV19 and TRBJ2-7, is DGGITQSPKYLFRKEGQNVTLSCEQNLNHDAMYWYRQDPGQGLRLIYYSQIVNDFQKGDIAEGYSVSREKKESFPLTVTSAQKNPTAFYLCASTPSRGIGSYEQYFGPGTRLTVT.

The chain carries TRBV9 and TRBJ2-5, with 14 bases fitting TRBD2. Losses at the gene ends were 4 bases for V and 5 bases for J; bases not matched to a gene: 10. This CDR3 region has 17 residues. Germline CDR1 is SGDLS and CDR2 is YYNGEE. As DNA, the CDR3 is TGTGCCAGCAGCCCAGGACTAGCGGGAGGTGGGGTTGAGACCCAGTACTTC. It codes for CASSPGLAGGGVETQYF.

The chain carries TRBV7-3 and TRBJ2-2, with 7 positions matching TRBD1. CDR3 length: 16 amino acids. The junction had 6 bases not matched to a gene; V was cut back by 5 bases and J by 0 bases. CDR1 SGHTA and CDR2 FQGTGA come from the germline V gene. This CDR3 reads CASSPTGTANTGELFF. CDR3 coding DNA: TGTGCCAGCAGCCCCACAGGGACAGCGAACACCGGGGAGCTGTTTTTT.

V gene TRBV19 combines with J gene TRBJ2-7; tentative D call: TRBD1 (5 bases). Trimming took off 4 bases at V and 1 base at J, with 11 bases between the two ends. The CDR3 runs to 14 residues. The germline V gene has CDR1 LNHDA and CDR2 SQIVND (reference sequence). The CDR3 DNA reads TGTGCCAGTAGTAGAACAGGCCCTTCCTACGAGCAGTACTTC. It yields the protein CASSRTGPSYEQYF.

The chain has TRBV28 and TRBJ1-5; D call uncertain. Germline V CDR1 and CDR2: MDHEN, SYDVKM. The CDR3 covers 14 residues. V dropped 5 bases and J dropped 0 bases, with 8 bases sitting between them. The CDR3 region has the DNA TGTGCCAGCAGTCTTCCGTATAGCAATCAGCCCCAGCATTTT. This translates into CASSLPYSNQPQHF. The entire variable domain, with the rest obtained from reference TRBV28 and TRBJ1-5, is as follows: DVKVTQSSRYLVKRTGEKVFLECVQDMDHENMFWYRQDPGLGLRLIYFSYDVKMKEKGDIPEGYSVSREKKERFSLILESASTNQTSMYLCASSLPYSNQPQHFGDGTRLSIL.

The chain has TRBV11-2 and TRBJ2-1, with 9 bases lining up with TRBD1. The CDR3 consists of 16 residues. Per the germline V gene, CDR1 is SGHAT and CDR2 is FQNNGV. The junction had 12 bases not matched to a gene; V was cut back by 5 bases and J by 7 bases. CDR3 nucleotides: TGTGCCAGCAGCCACAGAAGGACAGGGGATAAGAATGAGCAGTTCTTC. Amino acids: CASSHRRTGDKNEQFF.

The chain combines TRBV5-1 with TRBJ2-3; 8 nucleotides agree with TRBD1. The germline CDR1 and CDR2 sequences are SGHRS and YFSETQ. The CDR3 is made up of 15 amino acids. J lost 4 bases, V lost 0 bases, and 4 bases had no gene match. CDR3 nucleotide sequence: TGCGCCAGCAGCTTGGAAGGGACAGGTCCAGATACGCAGTATTTT. Residues: CASSLEGTGPDTQYF.

The rearrangement joins TRBV12-5 to TRBJ2-3; TRBD2 matches 7 bases. The V gene end was trimmed by 6 bases and the J gene end by 11 bases; junction bases not matched to a gene: 11. Per the germline V gene, CDR1 is LGHNT and CDR2 is FRNRAP. The CDR3 is made up of 13 amino acids. In DNA, the CDR3 is TGTGCTAGTGGATCCACCGCCGGGACTAAGCAGTATTTT. This gives the protein CASGSTAGTKQYF.

The chain uses TRBV5-5 and TRBJ2-2; maybe TRBD2 (6 bases). Germline CDR1 and CDR2: SGHKS and YYEKEE (reference sequence). V was pared by 4 bases and J by 8 bases, with 18 bases between. The CDR3 sequence is 15 residues long. The CDR3 here is CASSLSGRTPGELFF. The CDR3 DNA sequence: TGTGCCAGCAGCCTTTCCGGGAGAACACCGGGGGAGCTGTTTTTT.

This clone appeared a single time. J is TRBJ2-4 and V is TRBV21-1; the table's D call of TRBD2 was not tested on the DNA. TRBV21-1 is labeled a pseudogene. The CDR3 contains 20 residues. CDR3: CASSKGQREISMLAKNIQYF. The CDR3, as DNA: TGTGCCAGCAGCAAGGGTCAGCGGGAGATATCTATGTTAGCCAAAAACATTCAGTACTTC.

The chain uses TRBV6-5 and TRBJ1-1; the match to TRBD1 covers 7 bases. CDR3 size: 14 residues. Germline CDR1 and CDR2: MNHEY and SVGAGI. J gave up 0 bases and V 6 bases, and 4 bases lay outside the gene matches. The CDR3 reads CASRPGQVNTEAFF. Here the CDR3 DNA reads TGTGCCAGCAGGCCCGGACAGGTGAACACTGAAGCTTTCTTT.

This chain joins TRBV30 and TRBJ1-1, with 8 bases fitting TRBD1. Trimming at V came to 6 bases and at J to 1 base, leaving 4 bases not matched to a gene. The CDR3 is made up of 13 amino acids. Germline V gene lookup returns CDR1 GTSNPN and CDR2 SVGIG (reference sequence). CDR3: CACTDRGNTEAFF. The CDR3 DNA reads as TGTGCCTGTACAGACAGGGGGAACACTGAAGCTTTCTTT.

The chain has TRBV27 and TRBJ2-7; 7 bases agree with TRBD2. The V gene's germline CDR1 is MNHEY and CDR2 SMNVEV (reference sequence). The CDR3 loop spans 14 amino acids. V shed 3 bases, J shed 3 bases, and the junction held 5 bases outside the gene matches. CDR3 region: CASSFMGGDYEQYF. The CDR3 DNA follows: TGTGCCAGCAGTTTCATGGGAGGGGACTACGAGCAGTACTTC.

V and J are TRBV2 and TRBJ2-2; 15 bases align to TRBD2. After removal of 5 bases from V and 4 bases from J, the junction contained 5 bases not matched to a gene. CDR1 and CDR2 from the germline V gene are SNHLY and FYNNEI. The CDR3 loop spans 17 amino acids. The CDR3 spells CASSRTSGRAGTGELFF. In DNA, the CDR3 is TGTGCCAGCAGTCGGACTAGCGGGAGGGCCGGCACCGGGGAGCTGTTTTTT.

The V and J genes are TRBV18 and TRBJ2-2; 10 bases align to TRBD1. The CDR3 has 15 amino acids. V lost 4 bases, J lost 5 bases, and 4 bases stayed unmatched. Looked up from germline, CDR1 is KGHSH and CDR2 is LQKENI. As DNA, the CDR3 is TGTGCCAGCTCACTTCCGGGACAGGGGACCGGGGAGCTGTTTTTT. Translated: CASSLPGQGTGELFF.

This chain connects TRBV9 to TRBJ2-3, with 7 bases aligning to TRBD2. Trimming removed 6 bases from V and 3 bases from J; junction bases left unmatched: 7. This CDR3 has 14 residues. The germline CDR1 and CDR2 sequences are SGDLS and YYNGEE. CDR3 sequence reads: CASTPGGSTDTQYF. The DNA for the CDR3 is TGTGCCAGCACTCCGGGAGGCTCAACAGATACGCAGTATTTT.

The chain links TRBV7-9 to TRBJ2-3; 15 bases are a match to TRBD2. The CDR3 covers 16 residues. The germline V gene has CDR1 SEHNR and CDR2 FQNEAQ (reference sequence). V lost 5 bases to trimming and J lost 5 bases; unmatched junction nucleotides: 5. CDR3 sequence: CASSLGLAGGRDTQYF. CDR3 coding DNA: TGTGCCAGCAGCCTTGGACTAGCGGGAGGGCGAGATACGCAGTATTTT.

V usage is TRBV5-1 and J usage is TRBJ2-3; TRBD1 matches 9 bases. V shed 4 bases and J 3 bases; nucleotides not matched to a gene: 6. This CDR3 spans 15 amino acids. Germline CDR1 and CDR2: SGHRS and YFSETQ. The CDR3 DNA is TGCGCCAGCAGCCGGACAGGGGAGGTAACAGATACGCAGTATTTT. This gives the protein CASSRTGEVTDTQYF. Looking up the rest from reference TRBV5-1 and TRBJ2-3 gives the full variable domain: KAGVTQTPRYLIKTRGQQVTLSCSPISGHRSVSWYQQTPGQGLQFLFEYFSETQRNKGNFPGRFSGRQFSNSRSEMNVSTLELGDSALYLCASSRTGEVTDTQYFGPGTRLTVL.

The chain has TRBV7-3 and TRBJ1-1; the D is unclear. This CDR3 comprises 13 residues. CDR1 is SGHTA, CDR2 FQGTGA, per germline. Trimming cost V 0 bases and J 3 bases, with 5 bases left between them. Written as DNA, the CDR3 is TGTGCCAGCAGCTTAACGGCGGACACTGAAGCTTTCTTT. This translates into CASSLTADTEAFF.

The gene calls are TRBV7-2 and TRBJ2-2, with 7 bases that match TRBD2. CDR3 length: 15 residues. Per the germline V gene, CDR1 is SGHTA and CDR2 is FQGNSA. The ends lost 4 bases at V and 6 bases at J; junction bases unmatched: 8. CDR3 sequence (DNA): TGTGCCAGCAGCTATCTTATGGGGGGGGCCGGGGAGCTGTTTTTT. Its protein product is CASSYLMGGAGELFF. Complete variable domain (other parts from reference TRBV7-2 and TRBJ2-2): GAGVSQSPSNKVTEKGKDVELRCDPISGHTALYWYRQSLGQGLEFLIYFQGNSAPDKSGLPSDRFSAERTGGSVSTLTIQRTQQEDSAVYLCASSYLMGGAGELFFGEGSRLTVL.

The chain joins TRBV18 to TRBJ2-7, with a tentative D call TRBD1 (6 bases). V lost 2 bases and J lost 1, with 6 bases in between. Germline values: CDR1 KGHSH, CDR2 LQKENI. CDR3 length: 13 residues. CDR3: CASSPDRSYEQYF. The CDR3 DNA reads as TGTGCCAGCTCACCAGACAGGTCCTACGAGCAGTACTTC. Supplemented by reference TRBV18 and TRBJ2-7, the full variable domain reads NAGVMQNPRHLVRRRGQEARLRCSPMKGHSHVYWYRQLPEEGLKFMVYLQKENIIDESGMPKERFSAEFPKEGPSILRIQQVVRGDSAAYFCASSPDRSYEQYFGPGTRLTVT.

This chain uses TRBV10-3 with TRBJ2-2; perhaps TRBD2 as D (5 bases). V lost 1 base to trimming and J lost 6 bases, with 9 bases between them. This CDR3 comprises 14 residues. Germline lookup yields CDR1 ENHRY and CDR2 SYGVKD. The CDR3 DNA reads TGTGCCATCAGTGAGTGGGTGGGAGCCGGGGAGCTGTTTTTT. Protein: CAISEWVGAGELFF.

The chain is built from TRBV19 and TRBJ1-5, with a tentative D call TRBD1 (6 bases). This CDR3 has 15 amino acids. V dropped 7 bases and J dropped 4 bases, with 17 bases sitting between them. Germline values: CDR1 LNHDA, CDR2 SQIVND (reference sequence). The CDR3, as DNA: TGTGCCAGTAAGGAGCAGGGGTTTCGGAATCAGCCCCAGCATTTT. This translates into CASKEQGFRNQPQHF.

The rearrangement links TRBV11-2 to TRBJ2-2; possibly TRBD1 for D (6 bases). V was pared by 5 bases and J by 2 bases, with 12 bases between. CDR1 is SGHAT, CDR2 FQNNGV, per germline. This CDR3 is 15 amino acids long. CDR3 in DNA: TGTGCCAGCAGCCACCGGGACAAAAACACCGGGGAGCTGTTTTTT. Amino acids: CASSHRDKNTGELFF. The full variable domain, its missing parts supplied by reference TRBV11-2 and TRBJ2-2, is EAGVAQSPRYKIIEKRQSVAFWCNPISGHATLYWYQQILGQGPKLLIQFQNNGVVDDSQLPKDRFSAERLKGVDSTLKIQPAKLEDSAVYLCASSHRDKNTGELFFGEGSRLTVL.

The CDR3 spells CASSPAGSGANVLTF. The DNA for the CDR3 is TGTGCCAGCTCACCAGCGGGATCTGGGGCCAACGTCCTGACTTTC. The chain couples TRBV18 to TRBJ2-6; possible D gene TRBD2, 6 bases. Trimming stripped 2 bases from V and 1 base from J, with 6 bases between. CDR3 length: 15 residues. Germline V lookup: CDR1 KGHSH, CDR2 LQKENI. The full variable domain, with the rest looked up from reference TRBV18 and TRBJ2-6, is NAGVMQNPRHLVRRRGQEARLRCSPMKGHSHVYWYRQLPEEGLKFMVYLQKENIIDESGMPKERFSAEFPKEGPSILRIQQVVRGDSAAYFCASSPAGSGANVLTFGAGSRLTVL.